The clone carrying this T cell receptor beta chain was seen once. This record belongs to a study of blood T cell repertoires in COVID-19. The CDR3 consists of 16 residues. The germline V and J ends were trimmed by 6 bases and 4 bases, with 22 bases remaining between them. Germline values: CDR1 SQVTM, CDR2 ANQGSEA. Method: immunoSEQ multiplex PCR; TCRdb's copy keeps in-frame clones and lacks some. The sample includes a few hundred thousand clones, approximately 87% of them seen just once. Source material: peripheral blood. V is TRBV29-1 and J is TRBJ1-3; D possibly corresponds to TRBD1 (6 bases). This TCR derives from a man between 60 and 75 years old with acute or convalescent COVID-19. CDR3 coding DNA: TGCAGCGTGGTCCGTGGGGGGGCAGTGGGAGGAAACACCATATATTTT. The encoded protein is CSVVRGGAVGGNTIYF. Based on the CDR3 plus reference TRBV29-1 and TRBJ1-3, the full variable domain is SAVISQKPSRDICQRGTSLTIQCQVDSQVTMMFWYRQQPGQSLTLIATANQGSEATYESGFVIDKFPISRPNLTFSTLTVSNMSPEDSSIYLCSVVRGGAVGGNTIYFGEGSWLTVV.